A selection of T cell receptor beta chains follows, all from one sample in a study of T cell repertoires in cytomegalovirus infection. Using its own MiXCR run on the reads, TCRdb lists one record per CDR3 protein. Of about 740,000 distinct CDR3 sequences in the sample, around 30% were seen once. Antigens of these TCRs are unknown. This material consisted of cultured PBMCs, taken from culture after CMV antigen stimulation. All receptors derive from a human donor in good health (CMV status not recorded). Some clones in this sample may be carry-over from other donors' samples. CDR3s include the opening cysteine and the closing phenylalanine or tryptophan. The order of the fields is D gene, clone size, V gene, J gene, CDR3 protein, CDR3 DNA. D genes are given only for firm matches. The size field is filled for only some rows; it gives once, few, many or a size class.

d_call: .
clone_size: many
v_call: TRBV7-2
j_call: TRBJ1-2
cdr3_aa: CASSFHRDGYTF
cdr3_nt: TGTGCCAGCAGCTTCCACAGGGACGGCTACACCTTC

d_call: TRBD1
clone_size: .
v_call: TRBV4-1
j_call: TRBJ2-7
cdr3_aa: CASSQVGTGTYEQYF
cdr3_nt: TGCGCCAGCAGCCAAGTCGGGACAGGGACGTACGAGCAGTACTTC

d_call: .
clone_size: .
v_call: TRBV19
j_call: TRBJ2-7
cdr3_aa: CASSIGPPVYEQYF
cdr3_nt: TGTGCCAGTAGTATCGGACCGCCAGTATACGAGCAGTACTTC

d_call: TRBD2
clone_size: few
v_call: TRBV19
j_call: TRBJ2-1
cdr3_aa: CASRVVSGRNYNEQFF
cdr3_nt: TGTGCCAGTAGGGTAGTAAGCGGGAGAAATTACAATGAGCAGTTCTTC

d_call: TRBD1
clone_size: once
v_call: TRBV5-1
j_call: TRBJ1-4
cdr3_aa: CASSSTGTGSFEKLFF
cdr3_nt: TGCGCCAGCAGCTCCACCGGGACAGGGTCATTCGAAAAACTGTTTTTT

d_call: .
clone_size: .
v_call: TRBV5-4
j_call: TRBJ1-2
cdr3_aa: CASSLGWGTSYGYTF
cdr3_nt: TGTGCCAGCAGCTTGGGGTGGGGGACTAGCTATGGCTACACCTTC

d_call: .
clone_size: few
v_call: TRBV2
j_call: TRBJ2-2
cdr3_aa: CASSEGGQGGTGELFF
cdr3_nt: TGTGCCAGCAGTGAAGGAGGGCAGGGTGGCACCGGGGAGCTGTTTTTT

d_call: TRBD1
clone_size: .
v_call: TRBV12-3/TRBV12-4
j_call: TRBJ2-7
cdr3_aa: CASSTGGRGSYEQYF
cdr3_nt: TGTGCCAGCAGCACAGGGGGCAGGGGGTCCTACGAGCAGTACTTC

d_call: .
clone_size: few
v_call: TRBV7-2
j_call: TRBJ2-7
cdr3_aa: CASSSSGWEQYF
cdr3_nt: TGTGCCAGCAGCTCGTCAGGATGGGAGCAGTACTTC

d_call: .
clone_size: .
v_call: TRBV20-1
j_call: TRBJ2-7
cdr3_aa: CSARRLAVTYEQYF
cdr3_nt: TGCAGTGCTAGAAGGTTAGCGGTGACCTACGAGCAGTACTTC

d_call: .
clone_size: few
v_call: TRBV12-3/TRBV12-4
j_call: TRBJ1-1
cdr3_aa: CASRGQFNTEAFF
cdr3_nt: TGTGCCAGCAGAGGACAGTTTAACACTGAAGCTTTCTTT

d_call: .
clone_size: .
v_call: TRBV7-6
j_call: TRBJ2-1
cdr3_aa: CASSLAIALGEQFF
cdr3_nt: TGTGCCAGCAGCTTAGCGATAGCCCTAGGTGAGCAGTTCTTC

d_call: .
clone_size: many
v_call: TRBV7-2
j_call: TRBJ1-5
cdr3_aa: CASSDQGGQPQHF
cdr3_nt: TGTGCCAGCAGCGACCAGGGAGGTCAGCCCCAGCATTTT

d_call: TRBD2
clone_size: .
v_call: TRBV6-2/TRBV6-3
j_call: TRBJ2-1
cdr3_aa: CASSYSISGRVHEQFF
cdr3_nt: TGTGCCAGCAGTTACTCGATCAGCGGGAGAGTCCATGAGCAGTTCTTC

d_call: .
clone_size: few
v_call: TRBV14
j_call: TRBJ2-1
cdr3_aa: CASSGGGGLNEQFF
cdr3_nt: TGTGCCAGCAGCGGAGGGGGTGGGCTTAATGAGCAGTTCTTC

d_call: TRBD2
clone_size: .
v_call: TRBV18
j_call: TRBJ2-5
cdr3_aa: CASSPTGLAQETQYF
cdr3_nt: TGTGCCAGCTCACCGACGGGACTAGCTCAAGAGACCCAGTACTTC

d_call: .
clone_size: few
v_call: TRBV10-3
j_call: TRBJ2-4
cdr3_aa: CAIRDLAKNIQYF
cdr3_nt: TGTGCCATCCGGGACCTAGCCAAAAACATTCAGTACTTC

d_call: .
clone_size: many
v_call: TRBV7-6
j_call: TRBJ2-3
cdr3_aa: CASSPTGRGDTQYF
cdr3_nt: TGTGCCAGCAGCCCAACCGGCAGGGGAGATACGCAGTATTTT

d_call: .
clone_size: few
v_call: TRBV2
j_call: TRBJ2-5
cdr3_aa: CASSEARVETQYF
cdr3_nt: TGTGCCAGCAGTGAAGCCAGGGTTGAGACCCAGTACTTC

d_call: .
clone_size: .
v_call: TRBV10-3
j_call: TRBJ2-3
cdr3_aa: CAISEGQGFTDTQYF
cdr3_nt: TGTGCCATCAGTGAAGGGCAGGGGTTCACAGATACGCAGTATTTT

d_call: .
clone_size: many
v_call: TRBV7-2
j_call: TRBJ2-1
cdr3_aa: CASSFDGSSYNEQFF
cdr3_nt: TGTGCCAGCAGCTTTGACGGAAGCTCCTACAATGAGCAGTTCTTC

d_call: .
clone_size: .
v_call: TRBV19
j_call: TRBJ2-1
cdr3_aa: CASRLRDSYNEQFF
cdr3_nt: TGTGCCAGTAGGCTCCGGGACTCCTACAATGAGCAGTTCTTC

d_call: .
clone_size: .
v_call: TRBV12-3/TRBV12-4
j_call: TRBJ1-2
cdr3_aa: CASSSLDRPYGYTF
cdr3_nt: TGTGCCAGCAGCTCCCTGGACAGACCCTATGGCTACACCTTC

d_call: TRBD1
clone_size: .
v_call: TRBV19
j_call: TRBJ1-1
cdr3_aa: CASSAQGQGVGGEAFF
cdr3_nt: TGTGCCAGTAGTGCCCAGGGACAGGGCGTAGGAGGTGAAGCTTTCTTT

d_call: .
clone_size: few
v_call: TRBV6-1
j_call: TRBJ2-1
cdr3_aa: CASILRGGGSYNEQFF
cdr3_nt: TGTGCCAGCATTCTACGGGGCGGAGGGTCCTACAATGAGCAGTTCTTC

d_call: .
clone_size: .
v_call: TRBV7-2
j_call: TRBJ2-5
cdr3_aa: CASSSGSGKTQYF
cdr3_nt: TGTGCCAGCAGCTCAGGGTCGGGAAAGACCCAGTACTTC

d_call: TRBD1
clone_size: .
v_call: TRBV7-9
j_call: TRBJ1-1
cdr3_aa: CASSTSGGNEAFF
cdr3_nt: TGTGCCAGCAGCACCTCAGGGGGCAACGAGGCTTTCTTT

d_call: .
clone_size: many
v_call: TRBV7-2
j_call: TRBJ2-5
cdr3_aa: CASSPSRETQYF
cdr3_nt: TGTGCCAGCAGCCCCTCCCGAGAGACCCAGTACTTC

d_call: TRBD1
clone_size: .
v_call: TRBV12-3/TRBV12-4
j_call: TRBJ1-6
cdr3_aa: CASRAAGTANSPLHF
cdr3_nt: TGTGCCAGCAGGGCTGCCGGGACAGCCAATTCACCCCTCCACTTT

d_call: TRBD1
clone_size: .
v_call: TRBV2
j_call: TRBJ1-2
cdr3_aa: CASGQGAFIDGYTF
cdr3_nt: TGTGCCTCCGGACAGGGGGCCTTCATCGATGGCTACACCTTC

d_call: TRBD2
clone_size: many
v_call: TRBV7-8
j_call: TRBJ2-5
cdr3_aa: CASSLALAGAGGETQYF
cdr3_nt: TGTGCCAGCAGCTTAGCCCTAGCGGGCGCGGGGGGAGAGACCCAGTACTTC

d_call: .
clone_size: .
v_call: TRBV11-2
j_call: TRBJ1-1
cdr3_aa: CASSLSPPNTEAFF
cdr3_nt: TGTGCCAGCAGCTTGAGCCCGCCGAACACTGAAGCTTTCTTT

d_call: TRBD1
clone_size: .
v_call: TRBV19
j_call: TRBJ1-4
cdr3_aa: CASSYRDRSNEKLFF
cdr3_nt: TGTGCCAGTAGTTACCGGGACAGGTCAAATGAAAAACTGTTTTTT

d_call: TRBD2
clone_size: .
v_call: TRBV20-1
j_call: TRBJ2-3
cdr3_aa: CSARRSGRVQDTQYF
cdr3_nt: TGCAGTGCTCGTCGAAGCGGGAGGGTTCAAGATACGCAGTATTTT

d_call: .
clone_size: few
v_call: TRBV12-3/TRBV12-4
j_call: TRBJ2-2
cdr3_aa: CASSLGSALNTGELFF
cdr3_nt: TGTGCCAGCAGTTTAGGGTCGGCGTTGAACACCGGGGAGCTGTTTTTT

d_call: .
clone_size: .
v_call: TRBV7-2
j_call: TRBJ2-4
cdr3_aa: CASSLTPGGAKNIQYF
cdr3_nt: TGTGCCAGCAGCTTAACTCCTGGGGGAGCCAAAAACATTCAGTACTTC

d_call: .
clone_size: few
v_call: TRBV7-2
j_call: TRBJ2-1
cdr3_aa: CASSLWASVEQFF
cdr3_nt: TGTGCCAGCAGCTTATGGGCTAGTGTTGAGCAGTTCTTC

d_call: TRBD2
clone_size: few
v_call: TRBV3-1
j_call: TRBJ2-3
cdr3_aa: CASSQDLTSGQYF
cdr3_nt: TGTGCCAGCAGCCAAGATTTAACTAGCGGCCAGTATTTT

d_call: .
clone_size: few
v_call: TRBV5-6
j_call: TRBJ2-3
cdr3_aa: CASSASGRLYTDTQYF
cdr3_nt: TGTGCCAGCAGCGCCTCCGGCAGGCTCTACACAGATACGCAGTATTTT

d_call: .
clone_size: few
v_call: TRBV28
j_call: TRBJ2-1
cdr3_aa: CASSFLSGGDEQFF
cdr3_nt: TGTGCCAGCAGTTTTCTTTCCGGAGGGGATGAGCAGTTCTTC